Listed below are T cell receptor beta chains from one sample, sequenced in a study of blood T cell repertoires in COVID-19. Profiled with immunoSEQ multiplex PCR; TCRdb holds only in-frame clones, not every one. This sample has about 220,000 clones, with roughly 85% found just once. The material sequenced was peripheral blood. These receptors all come from a woman in her sixties or seventies with COVID-19, enrolled during active disease. CDR3s include the opening cysteine and the closing phenylalanine or tryptophan. The order of the fields is CDR3 length, D gene, clone size, J gene, V gene, CDR3 protein, CDR3 DNA. The D gene is left open where the match is weak. Part of the rows lack a size; the others show once, few, many or a class for expanded clones.

cdr3_length: 14; d_call: -; clone_size: -; j_call: TRBJ1-6; v_call: TRBV27; cdr3_aa: CASTWPGSDSPLHF; cdr3_nt: TGTGCCAGCACCTGGCCGGGGAGTGATTCACCCCTCCACTTT
cdr3_length: 16; d_call: -; clone_size: -; j_call: TRBJ1-1; v_call: TRBV10-2; cdr3_aa: CASRGGGALWETEAFF; cdr3_nt: TGCGCCAGCAGGGGGGGAGGGGCTTTGTGGGAGACTGAAGCTTTCTTT
cdr3_length: 13; d_call: -; clone_size: -; j_call: TRBJ1-2; v_call: TRBV7-2; cdr3_aa: CASSPGRTLSYTF; cdr3_nt: TGTGCCAGCAGTCCCGGTCGAACGCTAAGCTACACCTTC
cdr3_length: 15; d_call: TRBD1; clone_size: -; j_call: TRBJ1-3; v_call: TRBV5-8; cdr3_aa: CASRGPGQGFYTIYF; cdr3_nt: TGTGCCAGCAGGGGACCGGGACAGGGGTTCTACACCATATATTTT
cdr3_length: 13; d_call: -; clone_size: -; j_call: TRBJ1-2; v_call: TRBV6-5; cdr3_aa: CASTERVNYGYTF; cdr3_nt: TGTGCCAGCACCGAACGGGTGAACTATGGCTACACCTTC
cdr3_length: 12; d_call: TRBD1; clone_size: -; j_call: TRBJ2-7; v_call: TRBV29-1; cdr3_aa: CSVGGQGLEQYF; cdr3_nt: TGCAGCGTTGGAGGACAGGGGCTCGAGCAGTACTTC
cdr3_length: 16; d_call: TRBD2; clone_size: -; j_call: TRBJ2-2; v_call: TRBV5-1; cdr3_aa: CASSLALAGGPGELFF; cdr3_nt: TGCGCCAGCAGCTTGGCGCTAGCGGGAGGGCCCGGGGAGCTGTTTTTT
cdr3_length: 15; d_call: -; clone_size: once; j_call: TRBJ1-2; v_call: TRBV19; cdr3_aa: CASSIISGTDYGYTF; cdr3_nt: TGTGCCAGTAGTATAATCTCGGGAACGGACTATGGCTACACCTTC
cdr3_length: 13; d_call: -; clone_size: -; j_call: TRBJ1-1; v_call: TRBV24-1; cdr3_aa: CATSDHRGTEAFF; cdr3_nt: TGTGCCACCAGTGATCATAGGGGGACTGAAGCTTTCTTT
cdr3_length: 18; d_call: TRBD1; clone_size: -; j_call: TRBJ2-7; v_call: TRBV3-1/TRBV3-2; cdr3_aa: CASSQEGRVTGVFGEQYF; cdr3_nt: TGTGCCAGCAGCCAAGAGGGAAGGGTCACAGGGGTTTTTGGCGAGCAGTACTTC
cdr3_length: 13; d_call: TRBD1; clone_size: -; j_call: TRBJ1-1; v_call: TRBV11-3; cdr3_aa: CASSSKPGGLAFF; cdr3_nt: TGTGCCAGCAGCTCAAAGCCAGGGGGCCTAGCTTTCTTT
cdr3_length: 14; d_call: -; clone_size: -; j_call: TRBJ1-1; v_call: TRBV7-9; cdr3_aa: CASSHWDMATEAFF; cdr3_nt: TGTGCCAGCAGCCACTGGGACATGGCAACAGAAGCTTTCTTT
cdr3_length: 17; d_call: TRBD2; clone_size: -; j_call: TRBJ2-1; v_call: TRBV14; cdr3_aa: CASSPSSGIRSYNEQFF; cdr3_nt: TGTGCCAGCAGCCCGTCTAGCGGGATTCGCTCCTACAATGAGCAGTTCTTC
cdr3_length: 17; d_call: -; clone_size: -; j_call: TRBJ1-5; v_call: TRBV4-2; cdr3_aa: CASSRERGGPSNQPQHF; cdr3_nt: TGTGCCAGCAGCCGAGAGAGAGGGGGACCTAGCAATCAGCCCCAGCATTTT
cdr3_length: 14; d_call: TRBD2; clone_size: -; j_call: TRBJ2-3; v_call: TRBV6-2/TRBV6-3; cdr3_aa: CASSLAGGTDTQYF; cdr3_nt: TGTGCCAGCAGCCTAGCGGGAGGGACAGATACGCAGTATTTT
cdr3_length: 15; d_call: -; clone_size: -; j_call: TRBJ2-5; v_call: TRBV19; cdr3_aa: CASSTSRGFQETQYF; cdr3_nt: TGTGCCAGTAGTACCTCTCGTGGCTTCCAAGAGACCCAGTACTTC
cdr3_length: 15; d_call: TRBD1; clone_size: -; j_call: TRBJ1-1; v_call: TRBV2; cdr3_aa: CASTLQGQEGAEAFF; cdr3_nt: TGTGCCAGCACCCTCCAAGGACAGGAGGGCGCTGAAGCTTTCTTT
cdr3_length: 12; d_call: TRBD1; clone_size: -; j_call: TRBJ1-1; v_call: TRBV29-1; cdr3_aa: CSARTGRAEAFF; cdr3_nt: TGCAGCGCCCGGACAGGTAGGGCTGAAGCTTTCTTT
cdr3_length: 15; d_call: -; clone_size: -; j_call: TRBJ2-7; v_call: TRBV6-5; cdr3_aa: CASSYSYRETYEQYF; cdr3_nt: TGTGCCAGCAGTTACTCGTACAGGGAAACCTACGAGCAGTACTTC
cdr3_length: 16; d_call: -; clone_size: -; j_call: TRBJ1-3; v_call: TRBV14; cdr3_aa: CASSKGGSYSGNTIYF; cdr3_nt: TGTGCCAGCAGCAAAGGAGGTTCGTACTCTGGAAACACCATATATTTT
cdr3_length: 13; d_call: -; clone_size: -; j_call: TRBJ2-7; v_call: TRBV19; cdr3_aa: CASSRDRSYEQYF; cdr3_nt: TGTGCCAGTAGTAGAGACCGGTCCTACGAGCAGTACTTC
cdr3_length: 18; d_call: TRBD2; clone_size: -; j_call: TRBJ2-3; v_call: TRBV7-3; cdr3_aa: CASSLPLAGGRGTDTQYF; cdr3_nt: TGTGCCAGCAGCTTACCCCTAGCGGGAGGCAGGGGCACAGATACGCAGTATTTT
cdr3_length: 15; d_call: -; clone_size: -; j_call: TRBJ1-2; v_call: TRBV19; cdr3_aa: CASSTRQATSYGYTF; cdr3_nt: TGTGCCAGTAGTACCCGCCAGGCTACATCGTATGGCTACACCTTC
cdr3_length: 14; d_call: -; clone_size: few; j_call: TRBJ1-1; v_call: TRBV3-1/TRBV3-2; cdr3_aa: CASSQAPGGLEAFF; cdr3_nt: TGTGCCAGCAGCCAAGCCCCTGGGGGACTTGAAGCTTTCTTT
cdr3_length: 16; d_call: -; clone_size: few; j_call: TRBJ1-4; v_call: TRBV3-1/TRBV3-2; cdr3_aa: CASSQDHRATNEKLFF; cdr3_nt: TGTGCCAGCAGCCAAGATCACCGGGCAACTAATGAAAAACTGTTTTTT
cdr3_length: 14; d_call: -; clone_size: -; j_call: TRBJ1-1; v_call: TRBV5-5; cdr3_aa: CASSLGAKNTEAFF; cdr3_nt: TGTGCCAGCAGCTTGGGGGCGAAGAACACTGAAGCTTTCTTT
cdr3_length: 15; d_call: -; clone_size: -; j_call: TRBJ2-2; v_call: TRBV25-1; cdr3_aa: CASSENRDSTGELFF; cdr3_nt: TGTGCCAGCAGTGAAAACAGGGATTCCACCGGGGAGCTGTTTTTT
cdr3_length: 14; d_call: -; clone_size: -; j_call: TRBJ1-4; v_call: TRBV5-5; cdr3_aa: CASSLAAANEKLFF; cdr3_nt: TGTGCCAGCAGCTTGGCGGCGGCTAATGAAAAACTGTTTTTT
cdr3_length: 14; d_call: -; clone_size: -; j_call: TRBJ1-1; v_call: TRBV2; cdr3_aa: CASSENKMNTEAFF; cdr3_nt: TGTGCCAGCAGTGAAAATAAAATGAACACTGAAGCTTTCTTT
cdr3_length: 15; d_call: TRBD2; clone_size: -; j_call: TRBJ2-5; v_call: TRBV5-5; cdr3_aa: CASSSNSGVQETQYF; cdr3_nt: TGTGCCAGCAGCTCCAATAGCGGGGTTCAAGAGACCCAGTACTTC
cdr3_length: 15; d_call: TRBD1; clone_size: -; j_call: TRBJ1-6; v_call: TRBV7-2; cdr3_aa: CASSLLGQDNSPLHF; cdr3_nt: TGTGCCAGCAGCTTGTTGGGACAGGATAATTCACCCCTCCACTTT
cdr3_length: 15; d_call: -; clone_size: -; j_call: TRBJ1-1; v_call: TRBV19; cdr3_aa: CASSARTGSLTEAFF; cdr3_nt: TGTGCCAGTAGTGCTCGTACAGGGTCGTTGACTGAAGCTTTCTTT
cdr3_length: 16; d_call: TRBD2; clone_size: -; j_call: TRBJ2-1; v_call: TRBV18; cdr3_aa: CASSLGLAGGSYEQFF; cdr3_nt: TGTGCCAGCTCACTGGGACTAGCGGGAGGTAGCTATGAGCAGTTCTTC
cdr3_length: 14; d_call: -; clone_size: once; j_call: TRBJ2-2; v_call: TRBV4-1; cdr3_aa: CASSQPTVTGELFF; cdr3_nt: TGCGCCAGCAGCCAACCGACTGTCACCGGGGAGCTGTTTTTT
cdr3_length: 13; d_call: -; clone_size: -; j_call: TRBJ2-7; v_call: TRBV7-2; cdr3_aa: CASSSLRSYEQYF; cdr3_nt: TGTGCCAGCAGCTCTTTGCGGTCTTACGAGCAGTACTTC
cdr3_length: 16; d_call: TRBD1; clone_size: -; j_call: TRBJ1-2; v_call: TRBV11-2; cdr3_aa: CASSANPGQGWNGYTF; cdr3_nt: TGTGCCAGCAGCGCAAACCCGGGACAGGGGTGGAATGGCTACACCTTC
cdr3_length: 16; d_call: TRBD1; clone_size: -; j_call: TRBJ1-2; v_call: TRBV15; cdr3_aa: CATSREGSGGYYGYTF; cdr3_nt: TGTGCCACCAGCAGAGAAGGGTCAGGGGGCTACTATGGCTACACCTTC
cdr3_length: 13; d_call: -; clone_size: few; j_call: TRBJ2-7; v_call: TRBV28; cdr3_aa: CASTPVRRYEQYF; cdr3_nt: TGTGCCAGCACCCCTGTTCGGCGGTACGAGCAGTACTTC
cdr3_length: 14; d_call: TRBD2; clone_size: -; j_call: TRBJ2-7; v_call: TRBV3-1/TRBV3-2; cdr3_aa: CASAGTSESYEQYF; cdr3_nt: TGTGCCAGCGCGGGAACTAGCGAATCCTACGAGCAGTACTTC
cdr3_length: 13; d_call: -; clone_size: -; j_call: TRBJ2-7; v_call: TRBV19; cdr3_aa: CASSRGTLYEQYF; cdr3_nt: TGTGCCAGTAGTAGAGGTACCCTCTACGAGCAGTACTTC
cdr3_length: 13; d_call: -; clone_size: -; j_call: TRBJ2-5; v_call: TRBV19; cdr3_aa: CASSIRGTETQYF; cdr3_nt: TGTGCCAGTAGTATACGGGGGACAGAGACCCAGTACTTC
cdr3_length: 13; d_call: -; clone_size: -; j_call: TRBJ1-3; v_call: TRBV2; cdr3_aa: CASTTRPGNTIYF; cdr3_nt: TGTGCCAGCACGACCAGGCCCGGAAACACCATATATTTT
cdr3_length: 14; d_call: -; clone_size: -; j_call: TRBJ1-6; v_call: TRBV5-1; cdr3_aa: CASSLGPRGSPLHF; cdr3_nt: TGCGCCAGCAGCTTAGGCCCGAGAGGCTCACCCCTCCACTTT
cdr3_length: 14; d_call: TRBD1; clone_size: -; j_call: TRBJ1-4; v_call: TRBV6-5; cdr3_aa: CASSQGALSEKLFF; cdr3_nt: TGTGCCAGCAGCCAGGGGGCTTTGAGTGAAAAACTGTTTTTT
cdr3_length: 14; d_call: -; clone_size: -; j_call: TRBJ2-7; v_call: TRBV10-2; cdr3_aa: CASSLSQGPVEQYF; cdr3_nt: TGCGCCAGCAGTCTTAGCCAGGGGCCGGTCGAGCAGTACTTC
cdr3_length: 14; d_call: TRBD1; clone_size: -; j_call: TRBJ1-1; v_call: TRBV2; cdr3_aa: CASSPWDRGIEAFF; cdr3_nt: TGTGCCAGCAGTCCATGGGACAGGGGGATCGAAGCTTTCTTT
cdr3_length: 15; d_call: TRBD2; clone_size: once; j_call: TRBJ2-7; v_call: TRBV2; cdr3_aa: CASRKLAGGPGEQYF; cdr3_nt: TGTGCCAGCAGGAAACTAGCGGGGGGGCCAGGGGAGCAGTACTTC
cdr3_length: 16; d_call: TRBD1; clone_size: -; j_call: TRBJ2-6; v_call: TRBV24-1; cdr3_aa: CATLGQAASGANVLTF; cdr3_nt: TGTGCCACGCTCGGACAGGCCGCCTCTGGGGCCAACGTCCTGACTTTC
cdr3_length: 13; d_call: TRBD1; clone_size: -; j_call: TRBJ1-1; v_call: TRBV6-2/TRBV6-3; cdr3_aa: CASSYVGQVEAFF; cdr3_nt: TGTGCCAGCAGTTACGTAGGACAGGTTGAAGCTTTCTTT
cdr3_length: 16; d_call: TRBD1; clone_size: once; j_call: TRBJ2-7; v_call: TRBV7-2; cdr3_aa: CASSFSFGDRPYEQYF; cdr3_nt: TGTGCCAGCAGCTTTAGTTTCGGGGACAGACCCTACGAGCAGTACTTC
cdr3_length: 17; d_call: TRBD1; clone_size: once; j_call: TRBJ2-6; v_call: TRBV2; cdr3_aa: CASKAGQGNSGANVLTF; cdr3_nt: TGTGCCAGCAAAGCTGGACAGGGAAACTCTGGGGCCAACGTCCTGACTTTC
cdr3_length: 17; d_call: -; clone_size: -; j_call: TRBJ2-7; v_call: TRBV18; cdr3_aa: CASSPPVSGDPTREQYF; cdr3_nt: TGTGCCAGCTCACCACCGGTTTCGGGAGACCCTACTAGGGAGCAGTACTTC
cdr3_length: 17; d_call: -; clone_size: -; j_call: TRBJ2-2; v_call: TRBV5-8; cdr3_aa: CASSLTFDQLGAGELFF; cdr3_nt: TGTGCCAGCAGCCTGACCTTCGACCAATTAGGAGCCGGGGAGCTGTTTTTT
cdr3_length: 17; d_call: TRBD2; clone_size: once; j_call: TRBJ2-3; v_call: TRBV5-1; cdr3_aa: CASSLTSGRASGDTQYF; cdr3_nt: TGCGCCAGCAGCCTAACTAGCGGGAGGGCCTCGGGAGATACGCAGTATTTT
cdr3_length: 15; d_call: -; clone_size: -; j_call: TRBJ2-2; v_call: TRBV10-3; cdr3_aa: CAISGGGKYTGELFF; cdr3_nt: TGTGCCATCAGTGGCGGAGGGAAGTACACCGGGGAGCTGTTTTTT
cdr3_length: 15; d_call: TRBD1; clone_size: -; j_call: TRBJ2-3; v_call: TRBV19; cdr3_aa: CASRRDRAITDTQYF; cdr3_nt: TGTGCCAGTAGGCGCGACAGGGCCATCACAGATACGCAGTATTTT
cdr3_length: 16; d_call: TRBD2; clone_size: -; j_call: TRBJ2-5; v_call: TRBV5-1; cdr3_aa: CASSDASGRALETQYF; cdr3_nt: TGCGCCAGCAGCGATGCTAGCGGGAGGGCCCTTGAGACCCAGTACTTC
cdr3_length: 12; d_call: -; clone_size: -; j_call: TRBJ1-4; v_call: TRBV11-3; cdr3_aa: CASSLGSEKLFF; cdr3_nt: TGTGCCAGCAGCTTAGGGAGTGAAAAACTGTTTTTT
cdr3_length: 13; d_call: TRBD2; clone_size: -; j_call: TRBJ2-3; v_call: TRBV19; cdr3_aa: CTGLAGDADTQYF; cdr3_nt: TGCACCGGACTAGCGGGAGATGCAGATACGCAGTATTTT